The sequence of this TCR beta chain was determined in a study of blood T cell repertoires in COVID-19. In the study overall: Acute and convalescent COVID-19 samples came from the United States, Italy and Spain.

Unmatched junction bases numbered 9, after V lost 3 bases and J lost 6 bases. CDR1 is SGHKS and CDR2 is YYEKEE in the germline V gene (reference sequence). The CDR3 totals 18 residues. Participant age was 18 to 89 years, and participants resided in approximately 24 US areas. Cohorts were determined from participant-reported clinical history. Authors' methods: How many nucleated cells were present was estimated from reference gene primer amplification. Profiling relied on immunoSEQ multiplex PCR, and the TCRdb table lists in-frame clones only, not all of them. That table is the source of V, J and clone size, and D and trimming were worked out from the DNA. Among around 200,000 clones listed, around 90% were seen once.

The sequenced sample was PBMCs or T cells enriched from blood (not recorded which). The rearrangement joins TRBV5-5 to TRBJ2-1; TRBD2 matches 16 bases. This clonotype originated in a man between 18 and 35 years old with acute COVID-19. This chain's CDR3 is CASSWGTSGRALINEQFF. The CDR3 nucleotides read TGTGCCAGCAGCTGGGGGACTAGCGGGAGGGCCTTAATCAATGAGCAGTTCTTC.